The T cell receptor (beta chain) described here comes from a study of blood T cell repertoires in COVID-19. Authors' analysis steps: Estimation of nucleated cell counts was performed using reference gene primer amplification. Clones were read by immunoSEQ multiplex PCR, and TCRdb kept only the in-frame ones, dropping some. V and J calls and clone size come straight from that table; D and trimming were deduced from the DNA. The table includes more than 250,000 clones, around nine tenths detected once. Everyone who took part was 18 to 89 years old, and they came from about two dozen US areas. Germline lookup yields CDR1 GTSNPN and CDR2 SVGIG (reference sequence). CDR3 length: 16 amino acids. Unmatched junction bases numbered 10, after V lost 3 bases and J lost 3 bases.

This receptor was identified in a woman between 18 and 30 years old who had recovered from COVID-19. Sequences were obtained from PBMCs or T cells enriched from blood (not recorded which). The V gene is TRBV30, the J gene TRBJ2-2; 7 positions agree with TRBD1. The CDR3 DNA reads TGTGCCTGGAGCGCTCGGACAGGAAGTTACACCGGGGAGCTGTTTTTT. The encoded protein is CAWSARTGSYTGELFF.